This is a list of T cell receptor beta chains from one sample in a study of blood T cell repertoires in COVID-19. Clones were read by immunoSEQ multiplex PCR, and TCRdb kept only the in-frame ones, dropping some. The sample lists some 180,000 clones, roughly 78% seen once, with under 20% in the top ten. The sequencing input was PBMCs or T cells enriched from blood (not recorded which). These receptors all stem from a woman aged 70-85 years in a cohort exposed to, infected with or recovered from COVID-19 (not recorded which). The conserved cysteine and the conserved F or W are not part of the CDR3 here.

v_gene	j_gene	CDR3aa
TRBV6-5	TRBJ2-7	ASSTWDRLSYEQY
TRBV2	TRBJ2-7	ASRALEAGRYYEQY
TRBV5-1	TRBJ1-1	ASSLWTGVSEAF
TRBV6-5	TRBJ1-6	ASSLGRGTSPLH
TRBV11-2	TRBJ2-1	ASSLWTGLYNEQF
TRBV27	TRBJ2-3	ASTSIPPGGTQY
TRBV6-5	TRBJ1-6	ASSPGQAMTSPLH
TRBV4-3	TRBJ2-1	ASSQTSGHNEQF
TRBV7-8	TRBJ2-7	ASSHPGGTHYEQY
TRBV5-1	TRBJ2-5	ASSLGGRCETQY
TRBV12-3/TRBV12-4	TRBJ2-7	ASSLIPYEQY
TRBV27	TRBJ1-6	ASSQLGGSRNSPLH
TRBV5-1	TRBJ1-2	ASSPDGTNTYGYT
TRBV4-1	TRBJ1-2	ASSQVAYYGYT
TRBV10-3	TRBJ2-2	AISDPSLGAGELF
TRBV2	TRBJ1-1	ASTTDRVTEAF